The 3 T cell receptor beta chains below were found in one sample sequenced in a study of T-cell reconstitution after alpha-beta-depleted transplantation in children. Preparation of the TCRbeta library was carried out with unique molecular identifiers. MiXCR was run by TCRdb on the PCR reads, yielding one entry per CDR3 protein. This sample has around 600,000 distinct CDR3 sequences, with approximately 17% found just once. The sample consisted of PBMCs from the stem cell graft donor, taken from the stem cell graft. Every receptor here comes from a human donor who donated a stem cell graft to a child with acute myeloid leukemia.

The gene calls are TRBV7-9 and TRBJ1-4, with 8 bases lining up with TRBD1. The V gene's germline CDR1 is SEHNR and CDR2 FQNEAQ (reference sequence). The V segment lost 5 bases and the J segment 8 bases; nucleotides outside the gene matches: 10. This CDR3 has 15 residues. CDR3 in DNA: TGTGCCAGCAGCACCCGGGACAGGAGAAAGGAAAAACTGTTTTTT. Translating it yields CASSTRDRRKEKLFF. Drawing the rest from reference TRBV7-9 and TRBJ1-4, the complete variable domain is DTGVSQNPRHKITKRGQNVTFRCDPISEHNRLYWYRQTLGQGPEFLTYFQNEAQLEKSRLLSDRFSAERPKGSFSTLEIQRTEQGDSAMYLCASSTRDRRKEKLFFGSGTQLSVL.

The chain uses TRBV7-2 and TRBJ2-5; tentative D call: TRBD2 (6 bases). CDR1 SGHTA and CDR2 FQGNSA come from the germline V gene. The CDR3 length is 12 residues. Deletions cut 4 bases from V and 14 bases from J, with 17 bases between. CDR3 residues: CASSSRGEARYF. The CDR3 DNA sequence: TGTGCCAGCAGCTCAAGAGGGGAGGCCCGCTACTTC. Complete variable domain (other parts from reference TRBV7-2 and TRBJ2-5): GAGVSQSPSNKVTEKGKDVELRCDPISGHTALYWYRQSLGQGLEFLIYFQGNSAPDKSGLPSDRFSAERTGGSVSTLTIQRTQQEDSAVYLCASSSRGEARYFGPGTRLLVL.

This clonotype was observed a handful of times. The rearrangement links TRBV5-6 to TRBJ2-3; 11 bases match TRBD1. Germline loops: CDR1 SGHDT, CDR2 YYEEEE. The V gene end was trimmed by 3 bases and the J gene end by 2 bases; junction bases not matched to a gene: 5. The CDR3 runs 16 residues. In DNA form, the CDR3 reads TGTGCCAGCAGCTGGGGGACAGGGGGTTACACAGATACGCAGTATTTT. It encodes CASSWGTGGYTDTQYF. Drawing the rest from reference TRBV5-6 and TRBJ2-3, the complete variable domain is DAGVTQSPTHLIKTRGQQVTLRCSPKSGHDTVSWYQQALGQGPQFIFQYYEEEERQRGNFPDRFSGHQFPNYSSELNVNALLLGDSALYLCASSWGTGGYTDTQYFGPGTRLTVL.